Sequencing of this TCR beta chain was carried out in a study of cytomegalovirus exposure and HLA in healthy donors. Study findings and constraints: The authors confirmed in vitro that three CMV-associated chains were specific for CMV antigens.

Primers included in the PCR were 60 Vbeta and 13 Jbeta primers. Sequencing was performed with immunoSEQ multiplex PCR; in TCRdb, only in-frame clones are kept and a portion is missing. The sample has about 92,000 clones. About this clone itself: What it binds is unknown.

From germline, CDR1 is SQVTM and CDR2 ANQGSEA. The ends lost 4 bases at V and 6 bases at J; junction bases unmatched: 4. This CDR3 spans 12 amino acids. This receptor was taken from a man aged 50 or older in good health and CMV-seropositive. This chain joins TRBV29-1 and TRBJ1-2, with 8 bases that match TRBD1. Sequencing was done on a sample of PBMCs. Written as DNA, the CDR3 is TGCAGCGTTGGCGGACAGGGAGATGGCTACACCTTC. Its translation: CSVGGQGDGYTF.